What follows describes a single T cell receptor (beta chain). What this receptor recognizes is not known. It has no much larger one-base neighbor in the sample; base qualities were not kept. The data were obtained in a study of graft-versus-host responses after intestinal transplantation (dated by TCRdb to 2020 to 2022). Context from the whole study: The transplants that recipients got were multivisceral, liver-intestinal, or isolated intestinal. Every recipient was given anti-thymocyte globulin induction, then maintenance tacrolimus and steroids for roughly 3 years. Bulk TCR-beta CDR3 sequencing was used to track graft-versus-host and host-versus-graft alloreactive T cell clones in the graft, circulation and bone marrow after intestinal transplantation. To identify alloreactive clones, pre-transplant mixed lymphocyte reaction products were sequenced and then compared with unstimulated pre-transplant donor and recipient T cells. A cohort of 24 intestinal transplant recipients, including one retransplant, was enrolled, and 3 patients lacking pretransplant specimens were excluded. A peak of at least 4% donor T cells among recipient peripheral blood mononuclear cells was the definition used for donor T cell macrochimerism. Rather than going through the commercial service, samples from three later patients were sequenced in-house on an Illumina MiSeq and processed with MiXCR. What the work shows at the level of the full study, not this receptor alone: The relatively low number and heterogeneity of intestinal transplant patients limited the conclusions. Patients with donor T cell macrochimerism had high GvH to HvG T cell clonal ratios in their allografts. GvH clones turned up in recipient bone marrow, with some appearing earlier in ileal mucosa or blood, a pattern consistent with an intestinal mucosal origin. Early after transplant, peak levels of circulating GvH clones were associated with declines in HvG clones.

Preparation of the library involved the immunoSEQ multiplex PCR assay. For most patients, genomic DNA was isolated with the Qiagen DNeasy Blood and Tissue Kit and shipped frozen to Adaptive Biotechnologies for TCR sequencing. For most patients, genomic DNA was subjected to high-throughput TCR-beta CDR3 sequencing by Adaptive Biotechnologies. The paper's data handling went like this. Adaptive's ImmunoSEQ software was the source of the TCR sequencing data for roughly 19 patients, while a few other patients were processed with MiXCR and VDJtools. To correct CD4 versus CD8 sorting errors, any sequence found in both subsets at a frequency ratio below 5:1 was removed. Because the origin of CDR3 nucleotide sequences shared between donor and recipient could not be assigned, those sequences were removed. Alloreactive clones required at least 2-fold expansion over unstimulated cells and minimum CFSE-low frequency of 0.002% (template counts) or 0.001% (read counts). Clones were considered mappable if detected in sequenced pre-transplant spleen, lymph node, or MLR CFSE-low populations of the donor or recipient. The cumulative frequency of alloreactive clones was calculated as a percentage of all sequences, weighted by copy number. Imported from immuneACCESS, the table was reduced by TCRdb to in-frame sequences with V and J called. These copies leave out some clones; in studies compared against another copy, an unresolved V gene accounts for under half, and the cause of the remainder is not known. Clonal size and the V and J genes are those of that table, whereas D and trimming came from the DNA. Recorded for this sample are about 81,000 clones; around 90% of them occurred a single time. Approximately 0.34% of the sample comes from the top ten.

According to the germline V gene, CDR1 reads SGHRS and CDR2 reads YFSETQ. The CDR3 measures 16 amino acids from cysteine to phenylalanine. This entry keeps only the CDR3 DNA: 48 bases, framed from base 1. Trimming removed 1 base from V and 0 bases from J; the gene matches leave 6 bases unexplained. The time point label here, explained by the study, means: cells obtained before transplantation from donor or recipient. CD3+CD4+ and CD3+CD8+ populations were FACS-sorted from unstimulated pre-transplant donor and recipient cells taken from spleen or lymph nodes. The source material was unstimulated CD4+ T cells sorted from spleen or lymph node cells, sampled before intestinal transplant. The receptor chain draws on TRBV5-1 and TRBJ1-1; the junction holds 7 bases that match TRBD1. This receptor was taken from a human donor who received an intestinal transplant. CDR3 region: CASSLSPGQLNTEAFF. The DNA reads TGCGCCAGCAGCTTGTCCCCGGGACAGCTGAACACTGAAGCTTTCTTT.